A selection of T cell receptor beta chains follows, all from one sample in a study of metastatic and nonmetastatic thyroid tumors. TCRdb re-clonotyped the PCR reads via MiXCR. Here the sample spans about 20,000 clones, 25% to 35% being singletons. The sample was tumor tissue. The receptors derive from a female donor with papillary thyroid cancer or a benign thyroid nodule (not recorded which). Some clones in this sample may be carry-over from other donors' samples. CDR3s leave out the opening cysteine and the closing phenylalanine or tryptophan.

V gene,J gene,CDR3 protein
TRBV7-2,TRBJ2-3,ASSLSYTQY
TRBV6-1,TRBJ2-1,ASIRGLGVSYNEQF
TRBV6-2/TRBV6-3,TRBJ2-7,ASSYSIQGTEQY
TRBV25-1,TRBJ2-3,ASSEREGLRGVDTQY
TRBV5-1,TRBJ2-1,ASSPSGLGLGNEQF
TRBV6-1,TRBJ1-2,ASSEGGHYGYT
TRBV20-1,TRBJ2-5,SARDKFWQETQY
TRBV20-1,TRBJ2-7,SATGPSGRAYEQY
TRBV4-1,TRBJ2-1,ASSQTGPAPHEQF
TRBV6-1,TRBJ1-2,ASSEESWNYGYT
TRBV20-1,TRBJ2-2,SAPGQGADTGELF
TRBV27,TRBJ1-1,ASMGDMNTEAF
TRBV12-3/TRBV12-4,TRBJ2-1,ASSFRSAISTSGRAYNEQF
TRBV19,TRBJ1-5,AITYTVDHPQH
TRBV6-1,TRBJ2-5,ASSEYRLAVRETQY